The T cell receptor (beta chain) described here comes from a study of blood T cell repertoires in COVID-19. Study details: Both acute and convalescent COVID-19 samples were obtained from the United States, Italy and Spain.

The repertoire was sequenced with immunoSEQ multiplex PCR; TCRdb's copy has only in-frame clones and lacks some. This sample has roughly 330,000 clones, with around 87% found just once. Trimming removed 0 bases from V and 6 bases from J, with 6 bases in between. Germline V lookup: CDR1 KGHSH, CDR2 LQKENI. CDR3 size: 14 residues. V usage is TRBV18 and J usage is TRBJ1-6, with D unresolved. This clonotype was obtained from a woman aged 25 to 39 who had recovered from COVID-19. Sequencing input: PBMCs or T cells enriched from blood (not recorded which). This chain's CDR3 is CASSPPALNSPLHF. The CDR3 DNA reads as TGTGCCAGCTCACCACCCGCGCTTAATTCACCCCTCCACTTT.